This T cell receptor (beta chain) derives from a study of cytomegalovirus exposure and HLA in healthy donors. Turning to the study itself: A previous analysis identified approximately 120 million unique TCR beta sequences derived from roughly 180 million T cells. Study conclusions and caveats: Association with HLA alleles at 0.05 false discovery rate was found for roughly 17,000 TCR beta sequences in a later analysis. Across donors, sequencing depth was assumed by presence/absence analyses to be roughly uniform. An apparent linkage of common viral pathogens to several of the most significant clusters emerged in a later analysis.

This clone was found once. Antigen unknown. With 60 Vbeta and 13 Jbeta primers, the PCR was carried out. TCRdb's copy holds only in-frame clones and misses some; the assay was immunoSEQ multiplex PCR. The sample yields approximately 150,000 clones, roughly 80% seen once. Germline loops: CDR1 SGHVS, CDR2 FNYEAQ. The V gene lost 4 bases and the J gene lost 5 bases, with 5 bases spanning the gap. The CDR3 runs 11 residues. V usage is TRBV7-6 and J usage is TRBJ2-5; D is unclear. Sequenced material: PBMCs. This TCR was recovered from a woman aged 18-29 years in good health and CMV-seropositive. This CDR3 is CASSSRETQYF. In nucleotides, the CDR3 is TGTGCCAGCAGCTCGAGGGAGACCCAGTACTTC.